This T cell receptor beta chain was sequenced in a study of blood T cells in healthy people across ages. This CDR3 spans 15 amino acids. Trimming removed 2 bases at V and 5 bases at J, with 15 bases between. PCR was performed a second time for about 6 to 12 cycles using a sample-barcoded 5' primer and a J-beta primer mix. TCRdb re-called the 5' RACE reads with MiXCR, one entry per CDR3 protein. The sample lists 950,000 to 1,200,000 distinct CDR3 sequences, 35% to 40% occurring once. The sample was blood. The clonotype originates from a man between 18 and 29 years old in good health. This sequence joins TRBV12-3 or TRBV12-4 and TRBJ2-5; D is unclear. This chain's CDR3 is CASSLSRARAETQYF. The CDR3 region has the DNA TGTGCCAGCAGTTTAAGTAGGGCCCGTGCGGAGACCCAGTACTTC.